This TCR beta chain was identified in a study of blood T cell repertoires in COVID-19. Sequenced by immunoSEQ multiplex PCR; TCRdb stores in-frame clones only, minus some. The data hold roughly 150,000 clones, with about 82% observed a single time. The CDR3 is 15 residues long. The germline gives CDR1 MNHEY, CDR2 SMNVEV (reference sequence). V trimming: 5 bases; J trimming: 3 bases; junction bases outside the gene matches: 4. The sample was PBMCs or T cells enriched from blood (not recorded which). The clonotype comes from a woman in her thirties or forties who had recovered from COVID-19. The V gene is TRBV27, the J gene TRBJ2-6; 7 nucleotides match TRBD1. The CDR3 nucleotides are TGTGCCAGCAGTCTGACAGGGTATGGGGCCAACGTCCTGACTTTC. Protein product: CASSLTGYGANVLTF.